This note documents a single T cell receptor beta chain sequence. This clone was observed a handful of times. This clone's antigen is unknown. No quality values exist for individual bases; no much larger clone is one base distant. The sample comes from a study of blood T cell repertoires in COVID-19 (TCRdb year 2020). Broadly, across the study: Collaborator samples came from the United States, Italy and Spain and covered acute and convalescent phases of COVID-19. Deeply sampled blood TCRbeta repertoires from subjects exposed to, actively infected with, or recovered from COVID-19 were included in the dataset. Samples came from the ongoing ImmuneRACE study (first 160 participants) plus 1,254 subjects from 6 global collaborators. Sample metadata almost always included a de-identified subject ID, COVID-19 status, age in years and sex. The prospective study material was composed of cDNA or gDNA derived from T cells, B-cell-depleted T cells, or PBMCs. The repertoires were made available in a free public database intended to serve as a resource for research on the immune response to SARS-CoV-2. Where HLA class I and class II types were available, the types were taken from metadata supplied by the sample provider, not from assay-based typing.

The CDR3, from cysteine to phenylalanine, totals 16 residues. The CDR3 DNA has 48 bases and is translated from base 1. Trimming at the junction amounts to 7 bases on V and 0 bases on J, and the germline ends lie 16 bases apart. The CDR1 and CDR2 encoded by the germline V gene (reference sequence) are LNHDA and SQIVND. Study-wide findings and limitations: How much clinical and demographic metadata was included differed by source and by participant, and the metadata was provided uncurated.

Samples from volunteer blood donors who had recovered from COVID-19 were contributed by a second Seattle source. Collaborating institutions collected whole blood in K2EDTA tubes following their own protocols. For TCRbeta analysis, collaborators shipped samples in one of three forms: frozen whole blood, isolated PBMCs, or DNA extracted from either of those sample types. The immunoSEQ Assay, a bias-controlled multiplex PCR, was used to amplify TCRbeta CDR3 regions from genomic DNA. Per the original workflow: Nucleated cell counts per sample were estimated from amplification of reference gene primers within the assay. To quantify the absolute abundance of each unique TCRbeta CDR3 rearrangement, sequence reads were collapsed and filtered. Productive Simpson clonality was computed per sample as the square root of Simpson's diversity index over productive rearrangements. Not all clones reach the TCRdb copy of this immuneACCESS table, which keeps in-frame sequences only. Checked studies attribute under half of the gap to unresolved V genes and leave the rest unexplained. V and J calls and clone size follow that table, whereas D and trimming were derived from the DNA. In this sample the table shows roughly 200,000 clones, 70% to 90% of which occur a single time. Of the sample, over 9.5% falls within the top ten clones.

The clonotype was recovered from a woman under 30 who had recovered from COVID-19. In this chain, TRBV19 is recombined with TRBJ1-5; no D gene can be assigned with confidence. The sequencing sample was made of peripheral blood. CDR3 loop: CASTPFGVYSNQPQHF. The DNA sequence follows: TGTGCCAGTACACCCTTCGGTGTCTATAGCAATCAGCCCCAGCATTTT.